This T cell receptor (beta chain) emerged from a study of blood T cell repertoires in COVID-19 (dated by TCRdb to about 2020). Background on the whole study: The collaborator samples originated in the United States, Italy and Spain and spanned the acute and convalescent phases of COVID-19. A freely available public database, intended as a resource for researchers studying the immune response to SARS-CoV-2, is where the repertoires were released. The samples were drawn from two sources: the first 160 participants of the ongoing ImmuneRACE study, and about 1,300 subjects contributed by 6 global collaborators. The material from the prospective study consisted of cDNA or gDNA derived from T cells, B-cell-depleted T cells, or PBMCs. The dataset comprised deeply sampled blood TCRbeta repertoires from subjects exposed to, actively infected with, or recovered from COVID-19. The sample metadata nearly always contained a de-identified subject ID, COVID-19 status, age in years and sex. Where available, HLA class I and class II types were obtained from metadata supplied by the sample provider rather than from assay-based typing. The paper's findings and limits, for the study overall: The amount of clinical and demographic metadata varied by source and participant and was provided uncurated.

In the prospective study, participants were about 18 to 100 years old, resided in about two dozen geographic areas of the United States, and were enrolled through a virtual design. In the prospective study, participants were assigned to cohorts based on the clinical history participants reported in a screening survey and a study questionnaire. For ImmuneRACE Cohort 3, a participant was defined as recovered based on two consecutive negative NP/OP PCR tests, clearance by a healthcare professional, or resolution of symptoms. Mobile phlebotomists in the prospective study collected whole blood, serum and a nasopharyngeal or oropharyngeal swab from every participant. Additional blood draws and questionnaires over an approximately two-month period could optionally be provided by prospective study participants. Blood samples from the prospective study were shipped frozen or at room temperature prior to DNA extraction.

TCRbeta CDR3 regions were amplified from genomic DNA using the immunoSEQ Assay, a bias-controlled multiplex PCR. As for how the authors treated the data: Within the assay, amplification of reference gene primers was used to estimate how many nucleated cells each sample contained. To quantify the absolute abundance of each unique TCRbeta CDR3 rearrangement, sequence reads were collapsed and filtered. For each sample, productive Simpson clonality was calculated as the square root of Simpson's diversity index over productive rearrangements. TCRdb mirrors the immuneACCESS table, restricted to in-frame sequences. Some clones are absent from its copies; in checked studies, under half trace to an unresolved V gene, and the reason for the others is unknown. V, J and clone size are taken as reported in that table, and D and trimming were inferred from the DNA itself. The sample table lists some 270,000 clones, about 86% of them with a count of one. The ten largest clones represent around 3.6% of the sample.

Comment on this clone: Its antigen is currently not known. Base qualities are not recorded, but no much larger clone differs from it by a single base.

CDR1 and CDR2 are drawn from the germline V gene (reference sequence): MNHEY, SMNVEV. V lost 8 bases and J lost 5 bases, and the count of bases not matched to a germline gene is 16. The CDR3 sequence holds 16 residues, the cysteine and phenylalanine included. Solely the CDR3 DNA is kept, with 48 bases framed from the first base. Material for sequencing was PBMCs or T cells enriched from blood (not recorded which). This chain is built from TRBV27 and TRBJ1-1; TRBD1 aligns with 8 central bases. The sequence was collected from a man aged 50 to 59 who had recovered from COVID-19. CDR3 loop: CASLLTSGTGGTEAFF. Read as DNA, the sequence is TGTGCCAGCCTACTAACCTCCGGGACAGGAGGGACTGAAGCTTTCTTT.